This T cell receptor (beta chain) came from a study of T-cell memory formation after mild COVID-19. In TCRdb, the 5' RACE reads were re-called with MiXCR into one record per CDR3 protein. The sample yields about 470,000 distinct CDR3 sequences, about 23% seen once. CDR3 length: 17 residues. Germline loops: CDR1 SGHTA, CDR2 FQGNSA. V lost 0 bases, J lost 3 bases, and 3 bases stayed unmatched. The specimen was PBMCs or a T cell subset sorted from them (not recorded which). J is TRBJ2-1 and V is TRBV7-2, with 12 bases fitting TRBD2. The sequence came from an adult woman who had mild COVID-19 (a few samples of this study predate the infection). Cell type and time point are not known. CDR3 loop: CASSLAELAGGYNEQFF. CDR3 nucleotide sequence: TGTGCCAGCAGCTTAGCGGAACTAGCGGGAGGCTACAATGAGCAGTTCTTC.